This paragraph reports one T cell receptor (beta chain). Per the original methods: Reference gene primer amplification gave nucleated cell count estimates. Assay used: immunoSEQ multiplex PCR; TCRdb lists only in-frame clones, some missing. The DNA gave D and trimming, while V, J and clone size come from that table. The table lists some 300,000 clones, roughly 87% of them singletons, with roughly 2% in the top ten. V lost 5 bases to trimming and J lost 5 bases; unmatched junction nucleotides: 8. CDR1 and CDR2 (germline): SGHTA, FQGNSA. The CDR3 has 14 amino acids. The sample originates from a study of blood T cell repertoires in COVID-19. For the study at large: Nucleic acid was either cDNA or gDNA, and it came from T cells, B-cell-depleted T cells, or PBMCs.

The rearrangement joins TRBV7-2 to TRBJ2-7; 8 bases are a match to TRBD1. The sequence derives from a young man with active or convalescent COVID-19. The sequencing sample was made of peripheral blood. CDR3 region: CASSPRDRMHEQYF. In DNA, the CDR3 is TGTGCCAGCAGCCCCCGGGACAGGATGCACGAGCAGTACTTC.